This T cell receptor (beta chain) was recorded in a study of patients and donors after allogeneic stem cell transplantation. A single record per CDR3 protein comes from TCRdb applying MiXCR to the RT-PCR reads. The data show about 960,000 distinct CDR3 sequences, over 15% seen once. Germline-derived CDR1 and CDR2 are SQVTM and ANQGSEA. The CDR3 has 14 residues. Between the trimmed V and J ends, which lost 8 bases and 0 bases, there was a span of 14 bases. Specimen: blood, either unsorted or a sorted T cell fraction (not recorded which). The source is a human donor who was either an allogeneic HSCT recipient or a stem cell or donor lymphocyte infusion donor (not recorded which). It is not recorded whose cells these are; they may come from a transplant donor. The chain carries TRBV29-1 and TRBJ2-1; TRBD2 might be the D (5 bases). The CDR3 reads CSTTAADSYNEQFF. CDR3 DNA: TGCAGCACCACCGCAGCGGACTCCTACAATGAGCAGTTCTTC.